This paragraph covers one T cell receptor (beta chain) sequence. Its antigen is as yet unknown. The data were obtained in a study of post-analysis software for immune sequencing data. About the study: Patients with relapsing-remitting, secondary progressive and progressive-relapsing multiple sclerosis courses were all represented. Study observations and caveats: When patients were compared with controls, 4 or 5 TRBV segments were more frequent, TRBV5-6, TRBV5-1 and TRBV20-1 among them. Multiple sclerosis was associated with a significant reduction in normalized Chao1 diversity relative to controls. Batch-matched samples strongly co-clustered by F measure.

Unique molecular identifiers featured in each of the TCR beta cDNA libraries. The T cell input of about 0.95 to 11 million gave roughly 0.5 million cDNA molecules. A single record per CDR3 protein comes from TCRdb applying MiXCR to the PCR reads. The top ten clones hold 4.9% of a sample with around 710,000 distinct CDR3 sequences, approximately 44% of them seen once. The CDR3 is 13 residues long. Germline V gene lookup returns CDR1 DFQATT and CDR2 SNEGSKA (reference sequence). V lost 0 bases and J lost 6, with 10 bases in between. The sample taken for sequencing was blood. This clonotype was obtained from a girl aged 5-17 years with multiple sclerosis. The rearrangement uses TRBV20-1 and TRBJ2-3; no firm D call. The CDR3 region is CSARDVAVDTQYF. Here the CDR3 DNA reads TGCAGTGCTAGAGATGTGGCCGTGGATACGCAGTATTTT.